This T cell receptor (beta chain) was sequenced in a study of early T cells in non-severe SARS-CoV-2 infection. Study background: Chains were not paired, and sequencing was done on bulk RNA from unsorted whole blood.

Study-wide findings and caveats: Database matching using VDJdb favored anti-spike CD8 responses, with private and CD4 specificities left missing.

Deletions cut 5 bases from V and 2 bases from J, with 2 bases between. Germline CDR1 SEHNR, CDR2 FQNEAQ (reference sequence). CDR3 size: 11 residues. Individual cDNA molecules carried attached unique molecular identifiers. MiXCR, applied by TCRdb to the 5' RACE reads, yields one record per CDR3 protein. This sample has tens of thousands of distinct CDR3 sequences; approximately 12% occur once, and the top ten carry roughly 1.2%. This clonotype was recorded many times. The antigen is undetermined. The specimen was whole blood, collected at baseline. This receptor was identified in an adult who was a healthcare worker with PCR-confirmed SARS-CoV-2 infection or an uninfected control (not recorded which). The donor label of this sample is uncertain. V usage is TRBV7-9 and J usage is TRBJ2-3; D unclear. The chain's CDR3 is CASSDTDTQYF. The DNA of the CDR3 is TGTGCCAGCAGCGACACAGATACGCAGTATTTT.